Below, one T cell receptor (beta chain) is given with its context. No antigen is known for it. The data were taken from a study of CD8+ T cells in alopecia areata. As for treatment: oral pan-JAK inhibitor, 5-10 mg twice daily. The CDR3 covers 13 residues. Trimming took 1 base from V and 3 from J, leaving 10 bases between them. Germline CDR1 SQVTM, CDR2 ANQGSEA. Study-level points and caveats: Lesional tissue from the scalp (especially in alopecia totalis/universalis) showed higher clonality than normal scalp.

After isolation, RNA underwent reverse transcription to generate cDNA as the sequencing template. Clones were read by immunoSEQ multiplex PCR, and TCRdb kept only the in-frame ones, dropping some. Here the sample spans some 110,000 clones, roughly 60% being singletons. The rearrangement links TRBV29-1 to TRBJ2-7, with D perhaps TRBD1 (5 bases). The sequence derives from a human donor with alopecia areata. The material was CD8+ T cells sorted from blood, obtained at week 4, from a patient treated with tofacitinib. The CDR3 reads CSVEGPGLYEQYF. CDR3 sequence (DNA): TGCAGCGTTGAAGGACCAGGGCTCTACGAGCAGTACTTC.